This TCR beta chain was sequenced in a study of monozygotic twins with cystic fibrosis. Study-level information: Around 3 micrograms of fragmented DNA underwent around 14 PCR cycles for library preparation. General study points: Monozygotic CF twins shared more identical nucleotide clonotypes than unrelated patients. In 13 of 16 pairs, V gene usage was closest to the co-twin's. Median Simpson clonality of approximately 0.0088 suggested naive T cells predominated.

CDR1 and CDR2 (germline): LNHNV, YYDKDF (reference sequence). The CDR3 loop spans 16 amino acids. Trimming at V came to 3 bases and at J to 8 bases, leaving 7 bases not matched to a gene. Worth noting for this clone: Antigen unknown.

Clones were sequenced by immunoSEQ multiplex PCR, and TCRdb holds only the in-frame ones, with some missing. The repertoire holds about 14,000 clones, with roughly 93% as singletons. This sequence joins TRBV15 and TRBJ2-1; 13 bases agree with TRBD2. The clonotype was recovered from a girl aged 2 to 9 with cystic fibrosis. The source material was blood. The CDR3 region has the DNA TGTGCCACCAGCAGCCTGGGACTAGCGGGATGGGATGAGCAGTTCTTC. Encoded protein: CATSSLGLAGWDEQFF.